The 30 T cell receptor beta chains listed next were all sequenced from one sample in a study of vaccination and CD4 T cells after COVID-19. Their target antigens are unknown. Sequencing of the DNA from cultured CD4+ T cells was carried out with the Oncomine TCR Beta short-read assay. MiXCR was run by TCRdb on the PCR reads, yielding one entry per CDR3 protein. The table includes about 17,000 distinct CDR3 sequences, less than 70% detected once. This sample's treatment: roughly 11-day PBMC culture with coronavirus spike peptide pools or control peptides (ViraFEST assay). The sequenced sample was CD4+ T cells from blood, cultured in vitro. The receptors stem from a human donor who had recovered from COVID-19.

The chain has TRBV29-1 and TRBJ2-2, with D uncertain. Germline V gene data show CDR1 as SQVTM and CDR2 as ANQGSEA. V lost 2 bases, J lost 3 bases, and 4 bases lay in between. This CDR3 spans 12 amino acids. The chain's CDR3 is CSVERYTGELFF. The CDR3 region has the DNA TGCAGCGTTGAAAGGTACACCGGGGAGCTGTTTTTT.

The chain uses TRBV11-1 and TRBJ2-7; 9 bases are shared with TRBD1. The V and J ends lost 5 bases and 1 base, in that order; junction bases with no gene match: 6. In germline, CDR1 is SGHAT, CDR2 FQDESV (reference sequence). This CDR3 has 15 amino acids. CDR3 protein: CASSRRTGESYEQYF. The CDR3 DNA is TGTGCCAGCAGCCGACGGACAGGGGAATCCTACGAGCAGTACTTC.

This sequence joins TRBV7-2 and TRBJ2-5; D unresolved. The CDR3 spans 13 residues. Trimming pared 2 bases from V and 1 base from J, leaving 5 bases between. Germline V gene lookup returns CDR1 SGHTA and CDR2 FQGNSA. CDR3 residues: CASSLTPQETQYF. Written as DNA, the CDR3 is TGTGCCAGCAGCTTAACACCCCAAGAGACCCAGTACTTC. The variable domain in full, completed from reference TRBV7-2 and TRBJ2-5, reads GAGVSQSPSNKVTEKGKDVELRCDPISGHTALYWYRQSLGQGLEFLIYFQGNSAPDKSGLPSDRFSAERTGGSVSTLTIQRTQQEDSAVYLCASSLTPQETQYFGPGTRLLVL.

The chain is built from TRBV20-1 and TRBJ1-5; 8 positions agree with TRBD1. This CDR3 contains 13 residues. Germline-derived CDR1 and CDR2 are DFQATT and SNEGSKA (reference sequence). The CDR3 is CSVGQGIFQPQHF. The CDR3 DNA sequence: TGCAGCGTCGGACAGGGTATATTTCAGCCCCAGCATTTT.

This clonotype was seen a single time. The chain couples TRBV5-1 to TRBJ1-6; 10 bases map to TRBD1. CDR1 is SGHRS, CDR2 YFSETQ, per germline. This CDR3 spans 16 amino acids. Losses at the gene ends were 5 bases for V and 8 bases for J; bases not matched to a gene: 10. CDR3: CASSYQTGTGDSPLHF. The CDR3 DNA sequence: TGCGCCAGCAGTTACCAAACCGGGACAGGGGATTCACCCCTCCACTTT.

The V gene is TRBV4-1, the J gene TRBJ1-5; 11 bases map to TRBD1. Germline lookup yields CDR1 MGHRA and CDR2 YSYEKL. The CDR3 is made up of 16 amino acids. Germline trimming cut 4 bases from V and 0 bases from J; bases unmatched to any gene: 2. CDR3 in amino acids: CASSRGQGASNQPQHF. The CDR3 DNA reads TGCGCCAGCAGCCGAGGACAGGGGGCTAGCAATCAGCCCCAGCATTTT.

V usage is TRBV6-1 and J usage is TRBJ1-5, with a possible D match to TRBD1 (6 bases). V gave up 5 bases and J gave up 1 base, with 15 bases separating them. Germline V lookup: CDR1 MNHNS, CDR2 SASEGT. The CDR3 is 16 amino acids. CDR3 nucleotides: TGTGCCAGCAGTCTCCCAAAGGGGGGGAGCAATCAGCCCCAGCATTTT. Translating gives CASSLPKGGSNQPQHF.

The rearrangement joins TRBV7-9 to TRBJ1-5; the D is unclear. Trimming took off 9 bases at V and 10 bases at J, with 10 bases between the two ends. Germline CDR1 and CDR2: SEHNR and FQNEAQ (reference sequence). This CDR3 has 10 amino acids. The CDR3 is CARIPSPQHF. For the CDR3, the DNA is TGTGCCAGGATCCCCTCTCCCCAGCATTTT.

The chain has TRBV7-8 and TRBJ2-7; D perhaps matches TRBD1 (5 bases). Trimming removed 2 bases from V and 0 bases from J, with 11 bases in between. Germline lookup yields CDR1 SGHVS and CDR2 FQNEAQ. The CDR3 covers 15 residues. CDR3 in DNA: TGTGCCAGCAGCTTATCCCTGACAGTCTCCTACGAGCAGTACTTC. This translates into CASSLSLTVSYEQYF.

V and J are TRBV7-9 and TRBJ1-2, with D uncertain. This CDR3 has 15 amino acids. Between the trimmed V and J ends, which lost 4 bases and 6 bases, there was a span of 18 bases. Germline loops: CDR1 SEHNR, CDR2 FQNEAQ (reference sequence). The CDR3 DNA reads TGTGCCAGCAGCTCGTTGGGAAAATTGGCGGATGGCTACACCTTC. It is translated as CASSSLGKLADGYTF.

This sequence joins TRBV6-1 and TRBJ2-2; the match to TRBD1 covers 7 bases. The CDR3 is 15 residues long. Germline V gene sequence: CDR1 MNHNS, CDR2 SASEGT. J lost 1 base, V lost 8 bases, and 7 bases had no gene match. The CDR3, as DNA: TGTGCCAGCGGACTTGACAGGGAGAACACCGGGGAGCTGTTTTTT. Translating it yields CASGLDRENTGELFF.

The chain couples TRBV24-1 to TRBJ2-3; TRBD2 matches at 12 bases. CDR1 is KGHDR, CDR2 SFDVKD, per germline. The CDR3 consists of 16 residues. The junction had 5 bases not matched to a gene; V was cut back by 6 bases and J by 2 bases. The CDR3 spells CATSQGLAGITDTQYF. The CDR3 DNA follows: TGTGCCACCAGTCAAGGACTAGCGGGAATCACAGATACGCAGTATTTT.

This clonotype has only one observation. The chain joins TRBV20-1 to TRBJ2-7, with D tentatively TRBD2 (5 bases). Trimming left V 2 bases short and J 6 bases short, with 17 bases between. From germline, CDR1 is DFQATT and CDR2 SNEGSKA (reference sequence). The CDR3 has 14 residues. CDR3 protein: CSARLSSFVGEQYF. The CDR3 DNA is TGCAGTGCTAGACTGTCTAGCTTTGTCGGCGAGCAGTACTTC.

This chain connects TRBV20-1 to TRBJ1-4, with a possible D match to TRBD1 (5 bases). Germline V gene data show CDR1 as DFQATT and CDR2 as SNEGSKA (reference sequence). Trimming took off 2 bases at V and 7 bases at J, with 11 bases between the two ends. The CDR3 has 13 amino acids. The CDR3 bases are TGCAGTGCTAGACAGGGAATGGGTGAAAAACTGTTTTTT. Translating it yields CSARQGMGEKLFF.

The chain combines TRBV24-1 with TRBJ2-1, with 9 positions matching TRBD2. With V trimmed by 0 bases and J by 0 bases, 11 bases remained unmatched. The CDR3 loop spans 20 amino acids. Germline V gives CDR1 KGHDR, CDR2 SFDVKD. The CDR3 coding sequence is TGTGCCACCAGTGATTTGAAGGTAGCGGGAGCAGAGAGCTCCTACAATGAGCAGTTCTTC. Its protein is CATSDLKVAGAESSYNEQFF.

This chain connects TRBV15 to TRBJ1-1; no clear D. The CDR3 has 15 amino acids. Germline assignment: CDR1 LNHNV and CDR2 YYDKDF (reference sequence). V shed 1 base and J shed 0 bases, with 9 bases lying between them. CDR3 amino acids: CATSRGGSMNTEAFF. CDR3 bases: TGTGCCACCAGCAGAGGCGGATCCATGAACACTGAAGCTTTCTTT.

This chain joins TRBV27 and TRBJ2-6, with D hard to call. Germline-derived CDR1 and CDR2 are MNHEY and SMNVEV (reference sequence). Trimming stripped 5 bases from V and 0 bases from J, with 17 bases between. The CDR3 is 18 residues long. Here the CDR3 DNA reads TGTGCCAGCAGTGCGTACCAGAAGATCCTCTCTGGGGCCAACGTCCTGACTTTC. This gives the protein CASSAYQKILSGANVLTF.

V gene TRBV2 combines with J gene TRBJ2-5; weak D call: TRBD2 (6 bases). The CDR3 is 13 residues long. V lost 4 bases and J lost 7, with 13 bases in between. Germline CDR1 is SNHLY and CDR2 is FYNNEI. CDR3 DNA sequence: TGTGCCAGCAGTGGGGGGACTGGGGGGACCCAGTACTTC. Encoded protein: CASSGGTGGTQYF.

The genes are TRBV27 and TRBJ2-1, with D uncertain. Deletions cut 7 bases from V and 5 bases from J, with 6 bases between. CDR3 length: 11 amino acids. Germline V gives CDR1 MNHEY, CDR2 SMNVEV (reference sequence). The CDR3 spells CASTENNEQFF. The CDR3 bases are TGTGCCAGCACCGAAAACAATGAGCAGTTCTTC.

The chain joins TRBV7-8 to TRBJ1-2; tentative D call: TRBD1 (5 bases). The CDR3 spans 17 residues. Trimming pared 5 bases from V and 4 bases from J, leaving 23 bases between. Germline V lookup: CDR1 SGHVS, CDR2 FQNEAQ. In nucleotides, the CDR3 is TGTGCCAGCAGCAAAATAACGGGCTCGACAGACGGCTATGGCTACACCTTC. It codes for CASSKITGSTDGYGYTF. The full variable domain, completed using reference TRBV7-8 and TRBJ1-2, is GAGVSQSPRYKVAKRGQDVALRCDPISGHVSLFWYQQALGQGPEFLTYFQNEAQLDKSGLPSDRFFAERPEGSVSTLKIQRTQQEDSAVYLCASSKITGSTDGYGYTFGSGTRLTVV.

A note on this clonotype: At one boundary the junction diverges from the germline segment, which might be a read error. V and J are TRBV2 and TRBJ2-5; D gene ambiguous. This CDR3 has 10 amino acids. Per germline, CDR1 SNHLY and CDR2 FYNNEI. The CDR3 sequence: CATSGETQYF. Here the CDR3 DNA reads TGTGCCACCAGTGGAGAGACCCAGTACTTC.

This clonotype has just a few counts. As DNA, the CDR3 is TGTGCCAGCAGCTTAGCCCGCTTCGGGACTAGAAAATTCACAGATACGCAGTATTTT. It translates to CASSLARFGTRKFTDTQYF. The chain employs TRBV7-8 and TRBJ2-3; TRBD2 matches 8 bases. Germline V gene lookup returns CDR1 SGHVS and CDR2 FQNEAQ. Losses at the gene ends were 0 bases for V and 2 bases for J; bases not matched to a gene: 13. There are 19 residues in the CDR3.

The chain uses TRBV7-3 and TRBJ2-3; either TRBD1 or TRBD2 may fit D (6 bases each). Looked up from germline, CDR1 is SGHTA and CDR2 is FQGTGA. The V end lost 6 bases, the J end lost 5 bases, and 15 bases lay between the germline ends. The CDR3 is 14 residues long. CDR3 DNA: TGTGCCAGCAGTTTCTGGGGGGCCGAAGATACGCAGTATTTT. Protein: CASSFWGAEDTQYF.

This clonotype has only a few counts. V usage is TRBV5-1 and J usage is TRBJ1-1; tentatively, D is TRBD1 (6 bases). V shed 5 bases and J shed 7 bases, with 12 bases lying between them. Germline loops: CDR1 SGHRS, CDR2 YFSETQ. This CDR3 has 12 residues. This CDR3 reads CASRERTDEAFF. The CDR3 nucleotides are TGCGCCAGCAGGGAACGGACAGATGAAGCTTTCTTT.

The CDR3 loop is CASRPGLQGEQYF. In nucleotides, the CDR3 is TGTGCCAGCAGACCGGGACTACAGGGGGAGCAGTACTTC. The chain couples TRBV12-3 or TRBV12-4 to TRBJ2-7; the D gene could be TRBD1 or TRBD2 (7 bases each). V was pared by 6 bases and J by 7 bases, with 16 bases between. The CDR3 loop spans 13 amino acids.

The rearrangement joins TRBV7-9 to TRBJ1-2; D unresolved. The CDR3 length is 14 residues. Germline loops: CDR1 SEHNR, CDR2 FQNEAQ (reference sequence). V lost 5 bases, J lost 5 bases, and 15 bases lay in between. The CDR3 DNA follows: TGTGCCAGCAGCGAACCTTTCCGGAATTATGGCTACACCTTC. Translated, it gives CASSEPFRNYGYTF.

This clonotype was seen only a few times. The chain joins TRBV20-1 to TRBJ1-1; tentative D call: TRBD1 (5 bases). The CDR3 sequence is 14 residues long. Germline V gives CDR1 DFQATT, CDR2 SNEGSKA (reference sequence). Trimming removed 3 bases from V and 3 bases from J, with 14 bases in between. CDR3 sequence reads: CSARSGGSDTEAFF. The CDR3 DNA reads as TGCAGTGCTAGGTCCGGGGGGTCCGACACTGAAGCTTTCTTT.

The chain joins TRBV20-1 to TRBJ1-2; D is undetermined. V shed 1 base and J shed 2 bases, with 8 bases lying between them. Germline V lookup: CDR1 DFQATT, CDR2 SNEGSKA (reference sequence). This CDR3 contains 13 residues. This chain's CDR3 is CSARVARNYGYTF. The DNA for the CDR3 is TGCAGTGCTAGAGTGGCCAGGAACTATGGCTACACCTTC.

The J gene is TRBJ1-1, the V gene TRBV10-1; D unclear. V was cut by 6 bases and J by 7 bases, with 12 bases left in between. The CDR3 is 12 amino acids. Germline V lookup: CDR1 WNHNN, CDR2 SYGVQD (reference sequence). This chain's CDR3 is CASRSEADEAFF. The DNA of the CDR3 is TGCGCCAGCAGGTCTGAAGCGGATGAAGCTTTCTTT.

The chain has TRBV7-2 and TRBJ2-3; D is possibly TRBD2 (5 bases). Germline CDR1 is SGHTA and CDR2 is FQGNSA. Trimming shortened V by 1 base and J by 9 bases, and 26 bases separated the two germline ends. The CDR3 contains 18 residues. The CDR3, as DNA: TGTGCCAGCAGCTTAGGGTTCGATATCTATGTCCGGACGGGGACGCAGTATTTT. This gives the protein CASSLGFDIYVRTGTQYF.